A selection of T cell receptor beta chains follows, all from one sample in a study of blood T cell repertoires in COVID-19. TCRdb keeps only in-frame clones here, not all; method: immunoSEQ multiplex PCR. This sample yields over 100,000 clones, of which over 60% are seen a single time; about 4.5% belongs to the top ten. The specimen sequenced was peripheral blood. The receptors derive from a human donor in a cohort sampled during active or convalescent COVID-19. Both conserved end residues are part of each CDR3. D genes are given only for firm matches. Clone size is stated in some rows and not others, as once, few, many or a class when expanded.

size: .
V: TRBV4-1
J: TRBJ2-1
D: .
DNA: TGCGCCAGCAGCCAAGATAGCCCTGACTGGGGAGAGGAGCAGTTCTTC
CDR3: CASSQDSPDWGEEQFF

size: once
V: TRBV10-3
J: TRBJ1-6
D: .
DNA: TGTGCCATCAGTGCGGGGGGACCGGGGGATAATTCACCCCTCCACTTT
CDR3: CAISAGGPGDNSPLHF

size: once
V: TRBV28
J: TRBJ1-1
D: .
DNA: TGTGCCAGCATAGCGAGGGGGACTAATAAACACTTTGAAGCTTTCTTT
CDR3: CASIARGTNKHFEAFF

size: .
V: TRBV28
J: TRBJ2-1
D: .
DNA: TGTGCCAGCAGTCCCCGAGGTTGGGACAAAACCTACAATGAGCAGTTCTTC
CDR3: CASSPRGWDKTYNEQFF

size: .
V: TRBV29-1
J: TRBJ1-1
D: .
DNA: TGCAGCGTTGTCAGTCTGTCTCCATTCCTTAAGAACACTGAAGCTTTCTTT
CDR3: CSVVSLSPFLKNTEAFF

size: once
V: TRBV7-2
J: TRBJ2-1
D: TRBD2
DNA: TGTGCCAGCAGCGAGAGACTAGCGGGAGCCAATGAGCAGTTCTTC
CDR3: CASSERLAGANEQFF

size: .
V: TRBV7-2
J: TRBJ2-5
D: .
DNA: TGTGCCAGCAGCCTAACACCAGGGACACAAGAGACCCAGTACTTC
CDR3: CASSLTPGTQETQYF

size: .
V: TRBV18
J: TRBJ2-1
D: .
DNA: TGTGCCACCTCATATGAACAGAGCTCCTACAATGAGCAGTTCTTC
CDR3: CATSYEQSSYNEQFF

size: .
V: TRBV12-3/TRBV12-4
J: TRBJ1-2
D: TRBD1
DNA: TGTGCCAGCAGTCCGCGACAGGGTCAGGGCTACACCTTC
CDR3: CASSPRQGQGYTF

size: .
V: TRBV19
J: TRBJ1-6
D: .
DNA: TGTGCCAGTAGTATAGATCATGAGAGCTCCTATAATTCACCCCTCCACTTT
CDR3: CASSIDHESSYNSPLHF

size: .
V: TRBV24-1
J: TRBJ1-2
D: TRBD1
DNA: TGTGCCACCAGTGATCCAGGGGGCGCACACTATGGCTACACCTTC
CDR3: CATSDPGGAHYGYTF

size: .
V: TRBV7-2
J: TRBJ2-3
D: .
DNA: TGTGCCAGCAGCTTAAGACTAGTGGGCCGCACAGATACGCAGTATTTT
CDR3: CASSLRLVGRTDTQYF

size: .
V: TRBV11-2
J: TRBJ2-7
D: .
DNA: TGTGCCAGCAGCTCCCCGGGGGATGGCTACGAGCAGTACTTC
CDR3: CASSSPGDGYEQYF

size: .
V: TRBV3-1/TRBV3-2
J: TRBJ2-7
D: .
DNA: TGTGCCAGCAGCCAACTACAGGGTTTCTTAGGCGAGCAGTACTTC
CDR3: CASSQLQGFLGEQYF

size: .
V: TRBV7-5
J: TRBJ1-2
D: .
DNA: TGTGCCAGAAGCCGGACAGGATTCTTCTATGGCTACACCTTC
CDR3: CARSRTGFFYGYTF

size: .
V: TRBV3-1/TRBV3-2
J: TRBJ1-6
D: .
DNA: TGTGCCAGCAGCCAAGATTTAAGGGGCAGTTATAATTCACCCCTCCACTTT
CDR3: CASSQDLRGSYNSPLHF

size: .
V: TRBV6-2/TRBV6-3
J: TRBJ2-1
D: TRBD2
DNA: TGTGCCAGCAGTCATAGCGGGGCGGGGTACAATGAGCAGTTCTTC
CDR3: CASSHSGAGYNEQFF

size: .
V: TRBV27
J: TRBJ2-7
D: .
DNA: TGTGCCAGCAGTTTTGGGCGGGGGCGATACGAGCAGTACTTC
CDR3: CASSFGRGRYEQYF

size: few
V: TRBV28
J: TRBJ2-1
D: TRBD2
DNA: TGTGCCAGCAGCTGGACAGCACTTACGCCCGGGACTAGCGGCGCCTACAATGAGCAGTTCTTC
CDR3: CASSWTALTPGTSGAYNEQFF

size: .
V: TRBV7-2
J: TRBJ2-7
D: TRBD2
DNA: TGTGCCAGCAGCTCCGGACTAGCGGATTACGAGCAGTACTTC
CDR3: CASSSGLADYEQYF